Shown below are 18 T cell receptor beta chains from a single sample sequenced in a study of beta chain features in type 1 diabetes. Every isolated RNA sample was fully reverse transcribed, so sequencing captured expressed TCRB transcripts. TCRdb keeps only in-frame clones here, not all; method: immunoSEQ multiplex PCR. The data hold over 500,000 clones, with 15% to 19% observed a single time. Sequenced: naive CD4+ T cells from blood. These receptors all stem from a man between 18 and 29 years old in good health.

The gene calls are TRBV7-2 and TRBJ2-3; TRBD2 matches at 13 bases. From germline, CDR1 is SGHTA and CDR2 FQGNSA. CDR3 length equals 17 residues. V dropped 1 base and J dropped 5; count of bases not matched to a gene: 6. Here the CDR3 DNA reads TGTGCCAGCAGCTTAGTCGGGACTAGCGGGATGAGAGATACGCAGTATTTT. This translates into CASSLVGTSGMRDTQYF.

This clone was seen a few times. The genes are TRBV12-5 and TRBJ2-7; possibly TRBD1 for D (5 bases). CDR1 and CDR2 (germline): LGHNT, FRNRAP. This CDR3 contains 12 residues. V shed 6 bases and J shed 5 bases, with 11 bases lying between them. The CDR3 loop is CASGRTGDEQYF. In DNA form, the CDR3 reads TGTGCTAGTGGACGAACAGGAGACGAGCAGTACTTC.

In this sample, this clone turned up a few times. The chain joins TRBV7-9 to TRBJ2-4; TRBD2 aligns across 7 bases. This CDR3 has 16 amino acids. With V trimmed by 2 bases and J by 13 bases, 17 bases remained unmatched. Germline assignment: CDR1 SEHNR and CDR2 FQNEAQ (reference sequence). The DNA for the CDR3 is TGTGCCAGCAGCTTAACATCGGGGGGAAATAGGGAAATACAGTACTTC. This sequence encodes CASSLTSGGNREIQYF. Using reference TRBV7-9 and TRBJ2-4 for the parts outside the CDR3, the full variable domain is DTGVSQNPRHKITKRGQNVTFRCDPISEHNRLYWYRQTLGQGPEFLTYFQNEAQLEKSRLLSDRFSAERPKGSFSTLEIQRTEQGDSAMYLCASSLTSGGNREIQYFGAGTRLSVL.

The chain is built from TRBV6-1 and TRBJ2-3, with 8 bases lining up with TRBD2. Germline V CDR1 and CDR2: MNHNS, SASEGT. V lost 4 bases, J lost 1 base, and 7 bases stayed unmatched. The CDR3 has 16 residues. Written as DNA, the CDR3 is TGTGCCAGCAGTGGCACGGGGGGGCCTCGCACAGATACGCAGTATTTT. This sequence encodes CASSGTGGPRTDTQYF.

This clone was picked up a small number of times. The genes are TRBV11-2 and TRBJ2-3, with a weak D call TRBD2 (6 bases). V gave up 5 bases and J gave up 4 bases, with 19 bases separating them. Germline loops: CDR1 SGHAT, CDR2 FQNNGV. The CDR3 has 16 amino acids. CDR3: CASSQSRVTSADTQYF. The CDR3 nucleotides read TGTGCCAGCAGCCAAAGTAGGGTGACTAGTGCAGATACGCAGTATTTT.

In regard to this clone: This same CDR3 is encoded by further DNA sequences in the sample. This chain uses TRBV7-2 with TRBJ2-6; no firm D call. Germline-derived CDR1 and CDR2 are SGHTA and FQGNSA. CDR3 length: 14 amino acids. Trimming left V 3 bases short and J 1 base short, with 4 bases between. For the CDR3, the DNA is TGTGCCAGCAGCTTCCATTCTGGGGCCAACGTCCTGACTTTC. Translating gives CASSFHSGANVLTF.

This rearrangement joins TRBV9 to TRBJ1-5; D might be TRBD1 (6 bases). The V gene's germline CDR1 is SGDLS and CDR2 YYNGEE. V was shortened by 0 bases and J by 5 bases, with 12 bases between the two germline ends. The CDR3 covers 15 residues. This CDR3 is CASSVAPTGDQPQHF. The CDR3 DNA sequence: TGTGCCAGCAGCGTAGCCCCGACAGGTGATCAGCCCCAGCATTTT.

In this sample, this clone turned up a few times. V gene TRBV10-3 combines with J gene TRBJ2-3; D unclear. In germline, CDR1 is ENHRY, CDR2 SYGVKD. The length of the CDR3 is 13 residues. The V end lost 2 bases, the J end lost 6 bases, and 9 bases lay between the germline ends. CDR3 coding DNA: TGTGCCATCAGTGAGCTGGACCGCGATACGCAGTATTTT. Amino acids: CAISELDRDTQYF.

This clone was picked up a small number of times. The V call is TRBV27, the J call TRBJ2-7; 7 bases agree with TRBD1. Germline V gene lookup returns CDR1 MNHEY and CDR2 SMNVEV (reference sequence). Germline trimming cut 5 bases from V and 4 bases from J; bases unmatched to any gene: 8. The CDR3 consists of 14 residues. CDR3 residues: CASSTQGQGYEQYF. The DNA of the CDR3 is TGTGCCAGCAGTACACAGGGGCAAGGGTACGAGCAGTACTTC.

This clone was counted only a few times. V is TRBV7-9 and J is TRBJ1-4; tentative D call: TRBD1 (5 bases). The length of the CDR3 is 15 residues. Trimming stripped 4 bases from V and 0 bases from J, with 9 bases between. CDR1 SEHNR and CDR2 FQNEAQ come from the germline V gene (reference sequence). This CDR3 is CASSSMGATNEKLFF. The CDR3 coding sequence is TGTGCCAGCAGCTCCATGGGGGCAACTAATGAAAAACTGTTTTTT. Filled out from reference TRBV7-9 and TRBJ1-4, the complete variable domain reads DTGVSQNPRHKITKRGQNVTFRCDPISEHNRLYWYRQTLGQGPEFLTYFQNEAQLEKSRLLSDRFSAERPKGSFSTLEIQRTEQGDSAMYLCASSSMGATNEKLFFGSGTQLSVL.

DNA for the CDR3: TGTGCCAGCAGCGTAGATGTGTTAGACACTGAAGCTTTCTTT. Its protein product is CASSVDVLDTEAFF. The chain couples TRBV9 to TRBJ1-1; D is undetermined. The germline V gene has CDR1 SGDLS and CDR2 YYNGEE. V was trimmed by 0 bases and J by 3 bases, leaving 9 bases between them. This CDR3 contains 14 residues.

V and J are TRBV7-2 and TRBJ2-3; no firm D call. V lost 2 bases, J lost 0 bases, and 12 bases lay in between. In germline, CDR1 is SGHTA, CDR2 FQGNSA. The CDR3 is made up of 16 amino acids. The CDR3 spells CASSLLSRESTDTQYF. CDR3 coding DNA: TGTGCCAGCAGCTTACTTAGCCGAGAAAGCACAGATACGCAGTATTTT.

The chain carries TRBV7-2 and TRBJ1-6; D call uncertain. Trimming stripped 3 bases from V and 9 bases from J, with 9 bases between. The length of the CDR3 is 13 residues. Germline CDR1 and CDR2: SGHTA and FQGNSA. CDR3 region: CASSFRNLSPLHF. CDR3 bases: TGTGCCAGCAGCTTTCGGAACCTTTCACCCCTCCACTTT.

Here the CDR3 reads CASRGGHPTGGYTF. The CDR3 bases are TGTGCCAGCAGGGGGGGACACCCGACAGGGGGCTACACCTTC. This chain uses TRBV28 with TRBJ1-2; TRBD1 matches at 7 bases. The CDR3 totals 14 residues. Germline loops: CDR1 MDHEN, CDR2 SYDVKM. The ends lost 6 bases at V and 8 bases at J; junction bases unmatched: 12.

The chain uses TRBV10-3 and TRBJ1-1, with D tentatively TRBD1 (5 bases). Germline CDR1 and CDR2: ENHRY and SYGVKD. The CDR3 totals 15 residues. V was clipped by 6 bases and J by 4 bases, with 18 bases between them. The CDR3 here is CAIRTQGTLITEAFF. CDR3 in DNA: TGTGCCATCAGGACCCAGGGAACTTTGATCACTGAAGCTTTCTTT.

The J gene is TRBJ1-2, the V gene TRBV6-5, with D tentatively TRBD1 (5 bases). The CDR3 runs to 13 residues. Germline lookup yields CDR1 MNHEY and CDR2 SVGAGI. V was clipped by 6 bases and J by 0 bases, with 8 bases between them. The CDR3 sequence: CASRQGANYGYTF. The CDR3 DNA reads TGTGCCAGCAGGCAGGGTGCTAACTATGGCTACACCTTC.

This clone turned up a few times. The rearrangement links TRBV28 to TRBJ2-1; 12 nucleotides line up with TRBD2. Per germline, CDR1 MDHEN and CDR2 SYDVKM. Trimming removed 6 bases from V and 15 bases from J; junction bases left unmatched: 6. This CDR3 is 12 amino acids long. The CDR3 sequence: CASRLTSGRPFF. DNA for the CDR3: TGTGCCAGCAGGTTGACTAGCGGGAGACCGTTCTTC.

The chain combines TRBV19 with TRBJ2-7, with 8 nucleotides matching TRBD1. The CDR3 loop spans 13 amino acids. Germline-derived CDR1 and CDR2 are LNHDA and SQIVND (reference sequence). The V gene end was trimmed by 6 bases and the J gene end by 3 bases; junction bases not matched to a gene: 4. The CDR3 nucleotides are TGTGCCAGTAGCTTGGGACAGGACTACGAGCAGTACTTC. Translation gives CASSLGQDYEQYF.